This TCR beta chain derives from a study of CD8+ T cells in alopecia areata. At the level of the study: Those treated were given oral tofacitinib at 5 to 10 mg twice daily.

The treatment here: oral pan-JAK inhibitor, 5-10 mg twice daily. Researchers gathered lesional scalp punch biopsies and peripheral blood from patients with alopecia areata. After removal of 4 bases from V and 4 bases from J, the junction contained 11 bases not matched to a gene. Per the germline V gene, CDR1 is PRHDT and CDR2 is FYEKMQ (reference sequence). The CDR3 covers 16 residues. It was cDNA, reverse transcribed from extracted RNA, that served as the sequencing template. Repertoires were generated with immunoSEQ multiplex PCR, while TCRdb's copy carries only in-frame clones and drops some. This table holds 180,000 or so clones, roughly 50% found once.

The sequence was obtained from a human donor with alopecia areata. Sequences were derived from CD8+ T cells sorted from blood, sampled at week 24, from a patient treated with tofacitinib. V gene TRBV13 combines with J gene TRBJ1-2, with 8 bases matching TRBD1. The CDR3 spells CASSSYGTGDGYGYTF. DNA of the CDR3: TGTGCCAGCAGCTCTTACGGGACAGGAGATGGCTATGGCTACACCTTC. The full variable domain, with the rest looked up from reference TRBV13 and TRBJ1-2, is AAGVIQSPRHLIKEKRETATLKCYPIPRHDTVYWYQQGPGQDPQFLISFYEKMQSDKGSIPDRFSAQQFSDYHSELNMSSLELGDSALYFCASSSYGTGDGYGYTFGSGTRLTVV.